This record covers a single T cell receptor (beta chain). The data stem from a study of blood T cell repertoires in COVID-19. Whole-study context: From the United States, Italy and Spain came samples of acute and convalescent COVID-19.

Sequencing was performed with immunoSEQ multiplex PCR; in TCRdb, only in-frame clones are kept and a portion is missing. The sample includes about 180,000 clones, roughly 88% seen only once; the top ten take 7.5% to 10%. The material sequenced was peripheral blood. This TCR derives from a woman of 80 years or more with acute or convalescent COVID-19.

Written as DNA, the CDR3 is TGTGCCAGCAGCCAAGATATAGGATCCGGACAGTCTGGAAACACCATATATTTT. It encodes CASSQDIGSGQSGNTIYF. The chain uses TRBV14 and TRBJ1-3, with D tentatively TRBD1 (6 bases). This CDR3 comprises 18 residues. V lost 0 bases and J 1 base, leaving 16 bases between the germline ends. Germline V lookup: CDR1 SGHDN, CDR2 FVKESK. Full variable domain (rest looked up from reference TRBV14 and TRBJ1-3): EAGVTQFPSHSVIEKGQTVTLRCDPISGHDNLYWYRRVMGKEIKFLLHFVKESKQDESGMPNNRFLAERTGGTYSTLKVQPAELEDSGVYFCASSQDIGSGQSGNTIYFGEGSWLTVV.